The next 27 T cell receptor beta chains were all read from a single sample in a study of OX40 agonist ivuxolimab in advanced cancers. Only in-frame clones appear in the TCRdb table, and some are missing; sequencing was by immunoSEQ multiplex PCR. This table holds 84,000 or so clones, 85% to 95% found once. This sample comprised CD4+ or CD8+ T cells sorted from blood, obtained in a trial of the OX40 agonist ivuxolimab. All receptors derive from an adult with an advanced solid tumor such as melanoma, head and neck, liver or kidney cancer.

CDR3: CASSESGFLWYF. CDR3 nucleotides: TGCGCCAGCAGTGAGTCCGGGTTTTTATGGTATTTT. The chain combines TRBV10-2 with TRBJ2-3; D gene uncertain. The CDR3 consists of 12 residues. Looked up from germline, CDR1 is WSHSY and CDR2 is SAAADI. Trimming removed 0 bases at V and 14 bases at J, with 12 bases between.

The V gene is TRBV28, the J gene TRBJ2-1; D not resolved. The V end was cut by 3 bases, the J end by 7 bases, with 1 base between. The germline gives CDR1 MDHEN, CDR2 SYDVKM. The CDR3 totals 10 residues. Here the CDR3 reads CASSLNEQFF. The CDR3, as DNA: TGTGCCAGCAGTTTGAATGAGCAGTTCTTC.

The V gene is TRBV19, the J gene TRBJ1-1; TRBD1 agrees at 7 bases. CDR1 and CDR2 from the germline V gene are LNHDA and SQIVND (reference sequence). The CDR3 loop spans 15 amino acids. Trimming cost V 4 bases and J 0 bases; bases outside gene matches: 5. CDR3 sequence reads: CASSTRTGMNTEAFF. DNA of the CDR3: TGTGCCAGTAGTACCCGGACAGGCATGAACACTGAAGCTTTCTTT.

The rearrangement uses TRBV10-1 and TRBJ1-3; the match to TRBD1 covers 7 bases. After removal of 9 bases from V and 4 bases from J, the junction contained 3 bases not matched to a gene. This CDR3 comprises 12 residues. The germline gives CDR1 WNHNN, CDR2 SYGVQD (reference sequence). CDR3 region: CARRGRGNTIYF. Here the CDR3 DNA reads TGCGCCAGAAGGGGGCGAGGAAACACCATATATTTT.

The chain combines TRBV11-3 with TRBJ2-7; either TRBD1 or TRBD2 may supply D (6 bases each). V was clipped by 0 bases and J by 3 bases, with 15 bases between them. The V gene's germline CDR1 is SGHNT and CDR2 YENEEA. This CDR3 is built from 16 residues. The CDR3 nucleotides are TGTGCCAGCAGCTTAGATCGATCGGGGGCTAACTACGAGCAGTACTTC. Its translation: CASSLDRSGANYEQYF.

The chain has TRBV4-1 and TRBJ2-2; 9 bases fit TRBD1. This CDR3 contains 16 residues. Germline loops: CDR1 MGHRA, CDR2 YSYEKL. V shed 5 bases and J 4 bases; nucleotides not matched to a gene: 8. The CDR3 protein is CASSSRDREGTGELFF. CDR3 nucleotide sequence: TGCGCCAGCAGCTCTCGGGACAGGGAAGGCACCGGGGAGCTGTTTTTT.

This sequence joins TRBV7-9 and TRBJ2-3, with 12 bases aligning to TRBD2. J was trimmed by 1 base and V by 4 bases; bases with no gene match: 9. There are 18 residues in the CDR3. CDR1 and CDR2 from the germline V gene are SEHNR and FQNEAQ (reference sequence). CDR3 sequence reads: CASSWALAGGWGTDTQYF. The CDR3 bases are TGTGCCAGCAGCTGGGCGCTAGCGGGAGGGTGGGGCACAGATACGCAGTATTTT.

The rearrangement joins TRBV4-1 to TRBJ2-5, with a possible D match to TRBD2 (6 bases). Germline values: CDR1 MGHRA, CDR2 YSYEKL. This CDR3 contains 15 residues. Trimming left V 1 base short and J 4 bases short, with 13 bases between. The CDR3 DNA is TGCGCCAGCAGCCAAGTGGGGGGTCTGGGAGAGACCCAGTACTTC. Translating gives CASSQVGGLGETQYF.

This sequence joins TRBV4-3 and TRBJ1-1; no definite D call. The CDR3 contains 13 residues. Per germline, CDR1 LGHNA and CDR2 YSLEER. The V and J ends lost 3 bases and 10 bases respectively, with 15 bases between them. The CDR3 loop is CASSHLREGIAFF. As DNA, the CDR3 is TGCGCCAGCAGCCACTTACGGGAGGGAATAGCTTTCTTT.

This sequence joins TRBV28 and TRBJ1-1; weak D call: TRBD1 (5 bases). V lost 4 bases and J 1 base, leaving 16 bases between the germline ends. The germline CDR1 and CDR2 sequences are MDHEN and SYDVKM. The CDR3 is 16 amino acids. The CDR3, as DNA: TGTGCCAGCAGTTCGCTAGGGGTCGGACAGAACACTGAAGCTTTCTTT. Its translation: CASSSLGVGQNTEAFF.

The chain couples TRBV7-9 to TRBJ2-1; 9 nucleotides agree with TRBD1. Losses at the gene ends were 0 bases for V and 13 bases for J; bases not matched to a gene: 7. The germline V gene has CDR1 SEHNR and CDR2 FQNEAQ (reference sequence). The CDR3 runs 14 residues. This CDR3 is CASSLALRTGDQFF. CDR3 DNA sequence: TGTGCCAGCAGCTTAGCCCTTAGGACAGGGGATCAGTTCTTC.

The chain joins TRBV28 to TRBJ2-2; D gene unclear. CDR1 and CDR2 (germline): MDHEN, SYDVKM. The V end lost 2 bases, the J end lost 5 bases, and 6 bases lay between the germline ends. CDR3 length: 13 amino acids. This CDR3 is CASSLIITGELFF. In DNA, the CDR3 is TGTGCCAGCAGTTTAATCATTACCGGGGAGCTGTTTTTT.

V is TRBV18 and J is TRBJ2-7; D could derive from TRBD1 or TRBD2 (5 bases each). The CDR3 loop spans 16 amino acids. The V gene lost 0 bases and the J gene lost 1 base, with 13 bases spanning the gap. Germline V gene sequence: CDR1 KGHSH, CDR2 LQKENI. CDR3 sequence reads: CASSPPIVRESYEQYF. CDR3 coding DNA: TGTGCCAGCTCACCACCTATCGTCAGGGAGTCCTACGAGCAGTACTTC.

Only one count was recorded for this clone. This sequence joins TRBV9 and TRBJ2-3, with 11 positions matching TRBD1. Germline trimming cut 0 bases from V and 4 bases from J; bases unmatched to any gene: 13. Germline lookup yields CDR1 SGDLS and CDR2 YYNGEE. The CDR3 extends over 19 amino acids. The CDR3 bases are TGTGCCAGCAGCGTAGCCCCCGGGACAGGGGGTTTTGCGGCAGATACGCAGTATTTT. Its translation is CASSVAPGTGGFAADTQYF.

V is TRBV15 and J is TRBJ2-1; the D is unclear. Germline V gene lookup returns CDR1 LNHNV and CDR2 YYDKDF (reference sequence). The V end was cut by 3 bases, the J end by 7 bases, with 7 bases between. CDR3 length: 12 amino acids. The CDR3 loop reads CATSSMANEQFF. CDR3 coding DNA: TGTGCCACCAGCAGCATGGCTAATGAGCAGTTCTTC.

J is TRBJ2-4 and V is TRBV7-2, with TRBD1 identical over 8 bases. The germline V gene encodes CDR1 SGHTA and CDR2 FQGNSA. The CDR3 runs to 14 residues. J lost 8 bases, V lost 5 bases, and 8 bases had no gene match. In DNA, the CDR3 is TGTGCCAGCAGCCCTTTGACAGGGGCGGACATTCAGTACTTC. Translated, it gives CASSPLTGADIQYF.

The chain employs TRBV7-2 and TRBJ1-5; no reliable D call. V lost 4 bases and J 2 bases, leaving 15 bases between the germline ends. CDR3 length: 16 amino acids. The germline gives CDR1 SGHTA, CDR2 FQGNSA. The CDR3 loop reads CASSYIQEGGNQPQHF. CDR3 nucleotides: TGTGCCAGCAGCTACATTCAGGAAGGCGGCAATCAGCCCCAGCATTTT.

CDR3 protein: CASSATFDEQFF. DNA for the CDR3: TGTGCCAGCAGCGCCACTTTTGATGAGCAGTTCTTC. This chain connects TRBV9 to TRBJ2-1; D is uncertain. The CDR3 extends over 12 amino acids. Germline V CDR1 and CDR2: SGDLS, YYNGEE. With 3 bases removed from V and 8 bases from J, the gap between germline ends came to 9 bases.

The CDR3 spells CSSCLDEPWEQYF. The CDR3 nucleotides read TGCAGCTCATGTTTGGACGAGCCTTGGGAGCAGTACTTC. The chain joins TRBV29-1 to TRBJ2-7; D call uncertain. Germline CDR1 is SQVTM and CDR2 is ANQGSEA. V lost 8 bases, J lost 7 bases, and 21 bases lay in between. The CDR3 loop spans 13 amino acids.

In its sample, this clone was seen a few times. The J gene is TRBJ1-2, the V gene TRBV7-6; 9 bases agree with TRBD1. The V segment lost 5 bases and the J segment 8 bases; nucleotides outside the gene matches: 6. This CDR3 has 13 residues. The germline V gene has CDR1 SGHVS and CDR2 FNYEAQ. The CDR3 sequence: CASSPGTGFGYTF. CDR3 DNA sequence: TGTGCCAGCAGCCCGGGGACAGGGTTCGGCTACACCTTC.

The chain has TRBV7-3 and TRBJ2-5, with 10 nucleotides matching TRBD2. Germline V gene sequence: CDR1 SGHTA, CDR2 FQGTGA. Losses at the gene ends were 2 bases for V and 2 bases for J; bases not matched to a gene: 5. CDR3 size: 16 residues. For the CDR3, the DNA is TGTGCCAGCAGCTTATCGCCTAGCGGGAGTCAAGAGACCCAGTACTTC. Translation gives CASSLSPSGSQETQYF.

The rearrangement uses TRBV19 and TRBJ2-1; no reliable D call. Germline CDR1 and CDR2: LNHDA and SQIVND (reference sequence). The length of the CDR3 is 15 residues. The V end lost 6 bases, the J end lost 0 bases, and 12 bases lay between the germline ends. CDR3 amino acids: CASSDRMSSYNEQFF. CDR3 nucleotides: TGTGCCAGTAGCGATCGGATGAGCTCCTACAATGAGCAGTTCTTC.

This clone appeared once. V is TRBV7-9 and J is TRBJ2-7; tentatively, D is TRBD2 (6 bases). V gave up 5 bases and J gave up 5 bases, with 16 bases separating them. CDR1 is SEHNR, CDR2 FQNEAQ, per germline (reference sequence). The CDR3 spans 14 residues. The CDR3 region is CASSQSTAGDEQYF. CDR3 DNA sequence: TGTGCCAGCAGCCAAAGTACAGCGGGCGACGAGCAGTACTTC.

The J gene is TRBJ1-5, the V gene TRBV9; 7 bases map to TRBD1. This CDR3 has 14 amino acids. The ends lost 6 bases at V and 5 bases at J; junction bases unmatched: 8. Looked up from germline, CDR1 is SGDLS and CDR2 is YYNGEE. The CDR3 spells CASNQGGAYQPQHF. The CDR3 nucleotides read TGTGCCAGCAATCAGGGGGGGGCGTATCAGCCCCAGCATTTT.

CDR3 sequence: CASSIPGPEAFF. In DNA, the CDR3 is TGTGCCAGTAGTATCCCAGGTCCTGAAGCTTTCTTT. The chain carries TRBV19 and TRBJ1-1; D gene ambiguous. The CDR3 extends over 12 amino acids. V lost 3 bases to trimming and J lost 6 bases, with 8 bases between them. Per germline, CDR1 LNHDA and CDR2 SQIVND (reference sequence).

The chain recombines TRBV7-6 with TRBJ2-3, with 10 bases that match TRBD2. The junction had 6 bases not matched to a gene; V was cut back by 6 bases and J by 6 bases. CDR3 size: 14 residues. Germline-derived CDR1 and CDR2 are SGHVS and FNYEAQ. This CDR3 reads CASSFLAGADTQYF. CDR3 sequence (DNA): TGTGCCAGCAGTTTCCTAGCGGGAGCCGATACGCAGTATTTT.

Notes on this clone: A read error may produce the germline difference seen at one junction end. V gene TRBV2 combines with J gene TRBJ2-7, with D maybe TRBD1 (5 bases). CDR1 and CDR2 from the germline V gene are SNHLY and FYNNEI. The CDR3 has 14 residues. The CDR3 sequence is CASSESQGSHEQYF. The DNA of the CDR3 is TGTGCCAGCAGTGAAAGCCAGGGCTCCCACGAGCAGTACTTC.